Listed below are T cell receptor beta chains from one sample, sequenced in a study of T cell repertoires in cytomegalovirus infection. TCRdb recomputed calls from the reads with MiXCR, one row per CDR3 protein. The sample lists some 680,000 distinct CDR3 sequences; less than 40% were seen once. Sequencing was carried out using PBMCs. The origin of the receptors is a human donor in good health (CMV status not recorded). Some clones in this sample may be carry-over from other donors' samples. CDR3s include the opening cysteine and the closing phenylalanine or tryptophan.

J gene	V gene	CDR3 protein
TRBJ2-7	TRBV19	CASSTGAGDYEQYF
TRBJ2-6	TRBV7-6	CSSSSIWDREAGANVLTF
TRBJ2-2	TRBV28	CASSLLNRELFF
TRBJ1-2	TRBV6-1	CASSSGDGINYGYTF
TRBJ2-1	TRBV6-1	CASSSRGISYNEQFF
TRBJ2-1	TRBV14	CASSQVVGQGRNEQFF
TRBJ1-4	TRBV30	CAWTREVREGKLFF
TRBJ1-4	TRBV24-1	CATSYSRTGSGEKLFF
TRBJ2-7	TRBV11-2	CASSSWTSDYEQYF
TRBJ1-1	TRBV13	CASSLRTGGGISEAFF
TRBJ2-3	TRBV5-8	CASSSQSGISTDTQYF
TRBJ2-7	TRBV25-1	CDSSEPTSGSHEQYF
TRBJ1-1	TRBV7-2	CASSLAVGGNTEAFF
TRBJ1-5	TRBV28	CASSYHSQGQPQHF
TRBJ1-1	TRBV30	CAWQGRPNTEAFF